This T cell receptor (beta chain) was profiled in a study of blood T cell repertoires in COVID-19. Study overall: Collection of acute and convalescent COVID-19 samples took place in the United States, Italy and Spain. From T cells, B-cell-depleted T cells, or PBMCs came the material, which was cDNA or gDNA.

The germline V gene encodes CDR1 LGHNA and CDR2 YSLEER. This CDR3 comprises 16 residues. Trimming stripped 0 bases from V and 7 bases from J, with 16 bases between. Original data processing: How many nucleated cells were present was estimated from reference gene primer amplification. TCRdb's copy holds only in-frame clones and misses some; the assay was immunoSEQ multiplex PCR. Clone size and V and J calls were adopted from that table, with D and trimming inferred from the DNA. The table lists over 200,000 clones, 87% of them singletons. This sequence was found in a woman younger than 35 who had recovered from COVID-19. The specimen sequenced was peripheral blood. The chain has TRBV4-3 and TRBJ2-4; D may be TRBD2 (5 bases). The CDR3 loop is CASSQEIGSGSNIQYF. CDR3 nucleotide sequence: TGCGCCAGCAGCCAAGAGATCGGCTCTGGGAGTAACATTCAGTACTTC.